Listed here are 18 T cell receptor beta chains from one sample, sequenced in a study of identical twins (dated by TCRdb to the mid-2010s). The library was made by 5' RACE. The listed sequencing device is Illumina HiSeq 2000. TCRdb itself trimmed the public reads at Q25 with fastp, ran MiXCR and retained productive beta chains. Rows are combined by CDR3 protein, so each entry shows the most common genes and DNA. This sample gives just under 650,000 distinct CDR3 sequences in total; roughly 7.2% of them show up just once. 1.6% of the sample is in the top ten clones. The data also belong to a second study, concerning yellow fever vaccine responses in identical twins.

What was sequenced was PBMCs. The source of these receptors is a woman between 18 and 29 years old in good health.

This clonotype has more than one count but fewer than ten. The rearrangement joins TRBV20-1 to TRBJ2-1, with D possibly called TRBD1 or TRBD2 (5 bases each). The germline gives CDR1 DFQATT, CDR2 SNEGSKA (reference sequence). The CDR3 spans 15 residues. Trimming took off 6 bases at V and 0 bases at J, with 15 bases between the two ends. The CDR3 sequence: CSARGEGSSYNEQFF. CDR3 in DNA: TGCAGTGCGAGGGGTGAGGGTAGCTCCTACAATGAGCAGTTCTTC.

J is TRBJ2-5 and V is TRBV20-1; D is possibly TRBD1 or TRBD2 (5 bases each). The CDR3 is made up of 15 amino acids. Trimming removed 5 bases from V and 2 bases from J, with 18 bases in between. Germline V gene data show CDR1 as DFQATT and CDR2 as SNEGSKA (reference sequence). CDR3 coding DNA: TGCAGTGCTTTGGGGGAACATTCTATACAAGAGACCCAGTACTTC. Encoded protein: CSALGEHSIQETQYF.

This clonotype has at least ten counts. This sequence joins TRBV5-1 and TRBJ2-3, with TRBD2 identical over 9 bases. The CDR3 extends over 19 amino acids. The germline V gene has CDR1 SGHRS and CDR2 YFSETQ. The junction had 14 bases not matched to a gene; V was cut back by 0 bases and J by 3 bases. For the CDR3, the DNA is TGCGCCAGCAGCTTGGGTCGGCGGGGGGGCCTCCCCCGAACAGATACGCAGTATTTT. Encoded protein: CASSLGRRGGLPRTDTQYF.

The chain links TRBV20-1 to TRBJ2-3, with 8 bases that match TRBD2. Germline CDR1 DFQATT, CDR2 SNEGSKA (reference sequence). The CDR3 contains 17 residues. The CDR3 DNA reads TGCTGCAGCGGGGACTGGCGGGGGGCCGGAGGCACAGATACGCAGTATTTT. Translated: CCSGDWRGAGGTDTQYF.

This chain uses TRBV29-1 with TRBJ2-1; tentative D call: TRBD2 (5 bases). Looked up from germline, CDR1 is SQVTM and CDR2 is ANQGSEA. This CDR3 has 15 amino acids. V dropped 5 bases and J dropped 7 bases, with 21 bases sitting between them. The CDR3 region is CSVYGGRKVGNEQFF. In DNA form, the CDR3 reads TGCAGCGTTTACGGTGGGAGAAAGGTGGGGAATGAGCAGTTCTTC.

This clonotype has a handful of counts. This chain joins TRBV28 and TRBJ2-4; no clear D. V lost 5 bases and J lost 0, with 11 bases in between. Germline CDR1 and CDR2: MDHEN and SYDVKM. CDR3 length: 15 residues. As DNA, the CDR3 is TGTGCCAGCAGTAAATTTTCTGTAGCCAAAAACATTCAGTACTTC. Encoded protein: CASSKFSVAKNIQYF.

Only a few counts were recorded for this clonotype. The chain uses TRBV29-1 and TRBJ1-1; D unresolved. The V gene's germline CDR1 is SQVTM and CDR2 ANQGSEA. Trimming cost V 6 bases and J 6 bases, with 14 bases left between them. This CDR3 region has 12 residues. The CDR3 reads CSVAGGYAEAFF. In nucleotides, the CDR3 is TGCAGCGTCGCTGGCGGATACGCTGAAGCTTTCTTT.

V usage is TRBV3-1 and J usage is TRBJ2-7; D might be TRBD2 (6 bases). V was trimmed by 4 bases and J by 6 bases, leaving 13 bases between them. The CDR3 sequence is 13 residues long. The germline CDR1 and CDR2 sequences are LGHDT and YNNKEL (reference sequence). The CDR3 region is CASSPHRGGEQYV. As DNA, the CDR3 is TGTGCCAGCAGCCCCCATAGGGGAGGCGAGCAGTACGTC.

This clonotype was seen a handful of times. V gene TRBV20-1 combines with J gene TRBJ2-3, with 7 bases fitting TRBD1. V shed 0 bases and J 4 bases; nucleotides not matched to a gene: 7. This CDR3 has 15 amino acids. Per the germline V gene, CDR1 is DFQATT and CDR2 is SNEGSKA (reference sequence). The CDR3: CSARDLTGLADTQYF. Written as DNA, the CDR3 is TGCAGTGCTAGAGATCTGACAGGGTTGGCAGATACGCAGTATTTT.

The CDR3 DNA reads as TGTGCCAGCAGCGGACAGGGATTCTCTGGGGCCAACGTCCTGACTTTC. It codes for CASSGQGFSGANVLTF. The V gene is TRBV12-3 or TRBV12-4, the J gene TRBJ2-6; 8 bases are a match to TRBD1. This CDR3 is built from 16 residues. V dropped 6 bases and J dropped 0; count of bases not matched to a gene: 4.

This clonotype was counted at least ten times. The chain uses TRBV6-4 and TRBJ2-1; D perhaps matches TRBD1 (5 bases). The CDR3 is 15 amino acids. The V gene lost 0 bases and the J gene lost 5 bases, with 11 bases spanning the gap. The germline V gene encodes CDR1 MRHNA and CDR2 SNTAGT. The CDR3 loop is CASSDSMTDHNEQFF. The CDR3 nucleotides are TGTGCCAGCAGTGACTCGATGACAGACCACAATGAGCAGTTCTTC.

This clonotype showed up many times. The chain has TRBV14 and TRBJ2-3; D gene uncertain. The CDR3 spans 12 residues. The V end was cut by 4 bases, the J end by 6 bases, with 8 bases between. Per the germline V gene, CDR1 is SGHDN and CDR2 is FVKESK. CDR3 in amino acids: CASSLWTDTQYF. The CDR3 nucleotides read TGTGCCAGCAGCCTCTGGACGGATACGCAGTATTTT.

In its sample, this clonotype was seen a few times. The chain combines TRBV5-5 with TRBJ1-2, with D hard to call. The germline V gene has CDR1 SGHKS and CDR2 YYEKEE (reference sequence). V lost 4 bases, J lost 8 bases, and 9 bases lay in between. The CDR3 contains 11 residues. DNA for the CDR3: TGTGCCAGCAGCCCCGGACGGGGCTACACCTTC. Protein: CASSPGRGYTF.

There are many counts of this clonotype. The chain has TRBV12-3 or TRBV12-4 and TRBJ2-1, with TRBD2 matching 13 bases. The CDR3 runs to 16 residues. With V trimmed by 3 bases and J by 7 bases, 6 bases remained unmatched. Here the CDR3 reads CASSFPSTSGRNEQFF. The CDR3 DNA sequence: TGTGCCAGCAGTTTCCCATCGACTAGCGGGAGGAATGAGCAGTTCTTC.

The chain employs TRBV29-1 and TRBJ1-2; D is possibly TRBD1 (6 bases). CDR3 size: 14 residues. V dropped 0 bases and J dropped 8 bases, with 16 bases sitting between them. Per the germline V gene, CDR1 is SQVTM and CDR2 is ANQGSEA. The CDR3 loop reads CSVEDLGGPGGYTF. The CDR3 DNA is TGCAGCGTTGAAGATCTCGGGGGGCCGGGCGGCTACACCTTC.

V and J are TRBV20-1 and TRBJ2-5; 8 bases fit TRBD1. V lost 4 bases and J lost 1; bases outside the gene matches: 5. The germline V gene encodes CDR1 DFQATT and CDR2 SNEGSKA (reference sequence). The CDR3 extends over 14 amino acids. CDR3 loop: CSATDRAIQETQYF. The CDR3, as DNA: TGCAGTGCTACGGACAGGGCTATCCAAGAGACCCAGTACTTC.

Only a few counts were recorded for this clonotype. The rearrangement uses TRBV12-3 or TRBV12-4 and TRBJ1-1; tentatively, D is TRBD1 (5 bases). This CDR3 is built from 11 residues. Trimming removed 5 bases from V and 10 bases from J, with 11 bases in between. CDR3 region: CASSIQGAAFF. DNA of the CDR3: TGTGCCAGCAGTATTCAGGGTGCAGCTTTCTTT.

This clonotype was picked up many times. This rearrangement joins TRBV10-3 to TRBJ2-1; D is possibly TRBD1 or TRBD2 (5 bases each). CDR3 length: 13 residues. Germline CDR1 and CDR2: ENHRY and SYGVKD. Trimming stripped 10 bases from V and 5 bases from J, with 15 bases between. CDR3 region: CATSWGPDNEQFF. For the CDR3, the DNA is TGTGCCACCTCCTGGGGACCCGACAATGAGCAGTTCTTC.